This T cell receptor (beta chain) originates from a study of T-cell reconstitution after alpha-beta-depleted transplantation in children. Study observations and caveats: The origin of alpha-beta T cells about two months after transplant was reportedly several hundred expanded graft clones.

This clonotype was picked up many times. What it recognizes is unknown. Molecular barcoding with unique molecular identifiers was used for the TCRbeta library. Using its own MiXCR run on the PCR reads, TCRdb lists one record per CDR3 protein. The table shows about 260,000 distinct CDR3 sequences, with around 7.8% occurring only once. The CDR3 extends over 16 amino acids. With 2 bases removed from V and 1 base from J, the gap between germline ends came to 11 bases. Germline loops: CDR1 SGHTA, CDR2 FQGNSA. The chain joins TRBV7-2 to TRBJ2-2, with D maybe TRBD1 (5 bases). The material sequenced was PBMCs, mostly from graft donor cells, taken 180 days after TCRalphabeta/CD19-depleted stem cell transplant. This clonotype was obtained from a male patient younger than 18 who had a stem cell transplant for acute lymphoblastic leukemia, so the T cells may come from the graft donor. CDR3 DNA sequence: TGTGCCAGCAGCTTACCCAGGGTAGGGAACACCGGGGAGCTGTTTTTT. It specifies CASSLPRVGNTGELFF.